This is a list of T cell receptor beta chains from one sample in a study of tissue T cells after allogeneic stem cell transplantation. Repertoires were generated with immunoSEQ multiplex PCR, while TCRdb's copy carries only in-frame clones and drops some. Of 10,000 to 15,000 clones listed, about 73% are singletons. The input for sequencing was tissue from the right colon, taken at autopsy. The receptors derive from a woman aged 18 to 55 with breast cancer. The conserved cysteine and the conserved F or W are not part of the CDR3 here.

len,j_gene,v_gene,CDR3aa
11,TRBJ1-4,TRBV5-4,ASSLETGEKLF
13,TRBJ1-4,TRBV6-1,ASSELAGPNEKLF
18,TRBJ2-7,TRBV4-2,ASSQDLGGAHRDSSYEQY
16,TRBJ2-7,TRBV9,ASSVSPSFRDRGDEQY
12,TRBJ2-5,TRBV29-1,SGGQGPQGETQY
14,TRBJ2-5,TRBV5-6,ASSQIGGSRQETQY
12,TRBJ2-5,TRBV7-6,ASSPQGMQETQY
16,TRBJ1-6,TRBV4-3,ASSQEGGGYTVRSPLH
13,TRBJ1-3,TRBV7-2,ASTKDGLSGNTIY
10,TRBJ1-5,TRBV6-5,ASSTGAQPQH
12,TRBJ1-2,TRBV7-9,ASSLTGTDYGYT
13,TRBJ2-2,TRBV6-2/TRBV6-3,ASSYSPDRSRELF
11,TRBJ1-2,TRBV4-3,ASSYDRNYGYT
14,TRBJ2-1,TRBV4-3,ASSQESASRGNEQF
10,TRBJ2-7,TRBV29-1,SARNAGGEQY
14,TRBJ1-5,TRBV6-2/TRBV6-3,ASSRGGRLGNQPQH
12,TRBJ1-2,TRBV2,ASSGRGSVQGYT
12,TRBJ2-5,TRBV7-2,ASSFDSNQETQY
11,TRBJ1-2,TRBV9,ASSSRAVYGYT
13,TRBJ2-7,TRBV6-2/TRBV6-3,ASSYSRQGEYEQY
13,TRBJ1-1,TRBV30,AWSRVGREGTEAF
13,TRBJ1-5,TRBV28,ASGVADYSNQPQH
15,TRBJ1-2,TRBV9,ASSVDVSGPLGYGYT
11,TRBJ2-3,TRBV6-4,ASSARETDTQY
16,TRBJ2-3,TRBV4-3,ASSQNPLGREETDTQY
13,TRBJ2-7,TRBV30,AWSRGLDGTYEQY
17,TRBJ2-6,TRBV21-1,ASTEWVQGARLGANVLT
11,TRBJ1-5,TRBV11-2,ASSLEPNQPQH
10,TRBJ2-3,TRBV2,ASSGPADTQY
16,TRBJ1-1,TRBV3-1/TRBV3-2,ASSQEVGNKACWLQAF
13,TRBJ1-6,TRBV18,ASSPDRAHNSPLH
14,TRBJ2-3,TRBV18,ASASFLAGGTDTQY
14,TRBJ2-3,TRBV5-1,ASSLGLAGGRDTQY
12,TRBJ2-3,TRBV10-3,AITQGGVTDTQY
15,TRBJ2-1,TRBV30,AWSPGGGGNLYNEQF
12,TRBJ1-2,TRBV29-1,SAKVPLGNDGYT
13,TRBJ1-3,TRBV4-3,ASSHPGDSGNTIY
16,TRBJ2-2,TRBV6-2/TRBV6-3,ASSYPPFERPNTGELF
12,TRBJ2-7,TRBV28,ASSSAGFSYEQY
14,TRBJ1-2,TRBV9,ASSARTGGYNYGYT
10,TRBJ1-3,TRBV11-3,ASSLFTNTIY
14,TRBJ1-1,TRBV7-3,ASSQCTGRNHTEAF
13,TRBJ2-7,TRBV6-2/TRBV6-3,ASSLAGQISPRLY
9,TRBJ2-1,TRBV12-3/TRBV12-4,ASGLANEQF
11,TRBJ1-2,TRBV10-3,AISIQGTDGYT
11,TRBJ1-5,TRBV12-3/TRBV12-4,ASTTTAEQPQH
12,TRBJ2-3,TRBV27,ASRNLQGANTQY
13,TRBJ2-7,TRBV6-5,ASSSGGNQGNEQY
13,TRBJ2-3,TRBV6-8,ASSPTSGGSDTQY
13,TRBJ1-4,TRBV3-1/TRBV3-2,ASSPGPSTNEKLF
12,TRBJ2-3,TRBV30,ACSPGDPLDTQY
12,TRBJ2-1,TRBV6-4,ASSDSQGASEQF
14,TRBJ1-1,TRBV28,ASSLADDRVNTEAF
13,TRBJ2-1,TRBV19,ASSIQGARYNEQF
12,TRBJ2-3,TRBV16,ASSLDSPPDTQY